This section outlines one T cell receptor beta chain sequence together with its context. Its matching antigen is unknown. V lost 4 bases and J lost 1, with 25 bases in between. Germline-derived CDR1 and CDR2 are SGHAT and FQNNGV. There are 20 residues in the CDR3. Unique molecular identifiers were used to barcode this TCRbeta library. TCRdb re-analysed the PCR reads in MiXCR, keeping a single row per CDR3 protein. The table shows a few hundred thousand distinct CDR3 sequences, with about an eighth occurring only once. This record comes from a study of T-cell reconstitution after alpha-beta-depleted transplantation in children. Whole-study results and caveats: Counts and diversity of T cells one year after transplant came mostly from newly produced T cells. Reportedly, only several hundred clones from non-depleted graft cells drove alpha-beta T-cell counts at about two months. Surviving recipient T cells and thymic progenitors accounted for the high day-60 TCRbeta diversity observed in some patients.

The source was PBMCs, mostly from graft donor cells, collected 360 days after TCRalphabeta/CD19-depleted stem cell transplant. This rearrangement joins TRBV11-2 to TRBJ1-4; D not certain. The receptor was derived from a male patient younger than 18 who had a stem cell transplant for acute myeloid leukemia, so the T cells may come from the graft donor. The CDR3 bases are TGTGCCAGCAGCTCACGGCGTGTGGGAGGCCTATTTCAAACTAATGAAAAACTGTTTTTT. This translates into CASSSRRVGGLFQTNEKLFF.